The rows below give T cell receptor beta chains drawn from one sample of a study of blood T cell repertoires in COVID-19. The data were produced by immunoSEQ multiplex PCR, yet TCRdb's version contains in-frame clones alone and is incomplete. The table records about 270,000 clones, approximately 90% of them present only once. Sequencing was performed on PBMCs or T cells enriched from blood (not recorded which). Receptor source: a woman in her forties with acute COVID-19. Each CDR3 is given with its conserved first and last residue. The D gene is left open where the match is weak. The size of a clone is reported for some rows only, either as once, few or many, or as a class for expanded clones.

>TRBD2|TRBJ2-3|once|TRBV24-1|19
TGTGCCACCAGTGATTTCGGGCTAGCGGGCCTATCAGAAAAAGATACGCAGTATTTT
CATSDFGLAGLSEKDTQYF
>TRBD2|TRBJ2-1|many|TRBV30|13
TGTGCCTGGGATAAGCGGGAGGGAAGTGAGCAGTTCTTC
CAWDKREGSEQFF
>.|TRBJ1-6|few|TRBV5-1|15
TGCGCCAGCAGCTTGGAATGGACTGCTAATTCACCCCTCCACTTT
CASSLEWTANSPLHF
>TRBD1|TRBJ1-6|.|TRBV11-3|15
TGTGCCAGCAGCCCCGGACAGGCCATCAATTCACCCCTCCACTTT
CASSPGQAINSPLHF
>TRBD1|TRBJ1-1|.|TRBV9|15
TGTGCCAGCAGCGTAGGACAGGGGGCAAACACTGAAGCTTTCTTT
CASSVGQGANTEAFF
>.|TRBJ1-2|.|TRBV2|14
TGTGCCAGCAGTGAACTACGGCAGGGCAACGGCTACACCTTC
CASSELRQGNGYTF
>.|TRBJ1-5|.|TRBV28|16
TGTGCCAGCAAGAAGGGGCACCGAACGGGCAATCAGCCCCAGCATTTT
CASKKGHRTGNQPQHF
>.|TRBJ2-1|.|TRBV7-3|15
TGTGCCAGCAGCGCCTCCCGCGGATCCTACAATGAGCAGTTCTTC
CASSASRGSYNEQFF
>TRBD2|TRBJ2-3|.|TRBV5-6|15
TGTGCCAGCAGCTTGAGTCGGGGGGGCACAGATACGCAGTATTTT
CASSLSRGGTDTQYF
>TRBD1|TRBJ1-2|.|TRBV6-5|15
TGTGCCAGCAGACCCTGGGACAGTGATATCTATGGCTACACCTTC
CASRPWDSDIYGYTF
>.|TRBJ1-1|.|TRBV30|13
TGTGCCTGGAGTGAACAGAGTAGCACTGAAGCTTTCTTT
CAWSEQSSTEAFF
>TRBD1|TRBJ1-2|.|TRBV19|13
TGTGCCAGTAGTATTAGACAGGGGTCTGGCTACACCTTC
CASSIRQGSGYTF
>TRBD1|TRBJ2-1|.|TRBV5-1|15
TGCGCCAGCAGCTGGGGGGACAGGCGCTACAATGAGCAGTTCTTC
CASSWGDRRYNEQFF
>TRBD1|TRBJ2-4|.|TRBV5-6|15
TGTGCCAGCAGCGAGGGGGACAGGGGTGCGGACATTCAGTACTTC
CASSEGDRGADIQYF
>TRBD1|TRBJ1-4|.|TRBV6-5|15
TGTGCCAGCAGTCCCCAGAACAGGGGTGGGGAAAAACTGTTTTTT
CASSPQNRGGEKLFF
>TRBD1|TRBJ1-2|.|TRBV6-4|17
TGTGCCAGCAGTGGCCTAGGGACAGGGGGCGCCAACTATGGCTACACCTTC
CASSGLGTGGANYGYTF
>TRBD2|TRBJ2-7|.|TRBV3-1/TRBV3-2|15
TGTGCCAGCAGCCAACTAGCGGGGGCCTCCTACGAGCAGTACTTC
CASSQLAGASYEQYF
>.|TRBJ2-1|.|TRBV5-6|15
TGTGCCAGCAGCTTGGGGGCAGGGAACTACAATGAGCAGTTCTTC
CASSLGAGNYNEQFF
>.|TRBJ2-7|once|TRBV28|11
TGTGCCAGCAGTTTCGCCTACGAGCAGTACTTC
CASSFAYEQYF
>TRBD1|TRBJ1-5|.|TRBV5-8|15
TGTGCCAGCAGCTTCGGGGGACAGGGGACTCAGCCCCAGCATTTT
CASSFGGQGTQPQHF
>TRBD1|TRBJ1-4|.|TRBV30|15
TGTGCCTGGAAAAGGGACAGGGTAGCGGGCGAAAAACTGTTTTTT
CAWKRDRVAGEKLFF
>.|TRBJ2-2|.|TRBV9|14
TGTGCCAGCAGCGTCTTAGCGGAGCCCGGGGAGCTGTTTTTT
CASSVLAEPGELFF
>.|TRBJ1-2|few|TRBV14|11
TGTGCCAGCAGCCACCTCGACAGGACCACCTTC
CASSHLDRTTF
>.|TRBJ1-5|.|TRBV21-1|15
TGTGCCAGCAGCAGGGCAGGGGTTAGCAATCAGCCCCAGCATTTT
CASSRAGVSNQPQHF
>TRBD1|TRBJ2-7|.|TRBV3-1/TRBV3-2|16
TGTGCCAGCAGCCAAGCGGGACAGGGAGGCCTCGGGGAGCAGTACTTC
CASSQAGQGGLGEQYF
>TRBD1|TRBJ1-5|.|TRBV24-1|14
TGTGCCACGGGGACAGGGAGAGGCAATCAGCCCCAGCATTTT
CATGTGRGNQPQHF
>.|TRBJ2-3|.|TRBV11-3|16
TGTGCCAGCAGCTTACGGGGATCTCAAGGCACAGATACGCAGTATTTT
CASSLRGSQGTDTQYF
>TRBD1|TRBJ2-7|.|TRBV2|14
TGTGCCAGCAGTGCCCGGGACAGGGCCCTCGAGCAGTACTTC
CASSARDRALEQYF
>.|TRBJ1-4|.|TRBV7-2|15
TGTGCCAGCAGCTTAGGGGCAGCCATCAATGAAAAACTGTTTTTT
CASSLGAAINEKLFF
>.|TRBJ2-2|.|TRBV12-3/TRBV12-4|13
TGTGCCAGCAGTACCTCTAGGACCGGGGAGCTGTTTTTT
CASSTSRTGELFF
>.|TRBJ2-7|.|TRBV7-8|14
TGTGCCAGCAGCCTCAGTCGGGGGGCATACGAGCAGTACTTC
CASSLSRGAYEQYF
>TRBD1|TRBJ1-2|.|TRBV19|17
TGTGCCAGTTTAGAGGTGGGGACAGGACCGTCCGGCTATGGCTACACCTTC
CASLEVGTGPSGYGYTF
>.|TRBJ1-2|.|TRBV19|11
TGTGCCTCTGGAGCTACCTATGGCTACACCTTC
CASGATYGYTF
>TRBD2|TRBJ2-2|.|TRBV6-1|18
TGTGCCAGCAGTGAAGCGCCTCTAGCGGGGTCGAACACCGGGGAGCTGTTTTTT
CASSEAPLAGSNTGELFF
>TRBD1|TRBJ2-6|once|TRBV2|17
TGTGCCAGCAGCCTGGCAGGGGGCAGCTCTGGGGCCAACGTCCTGACTTTC
CASSLAGGSSGANVLTF
>.|TRBJ2-1|.|TRBV19|11
TGTGCCAGTAGTTTTCGGTGGGAGCAGTTCTTC
CASSFRWEQFF
>.|TRBJ1-2|once|TRBV29-1|11
TGCAGCGGCCGGGACAAAGGGGGCTACACCTTC
CSGRDKGGYTF
>TRBD1|TRBJ2-5|.|TRBV6-2/TRBV6-3|13
TGTGCCAGCAGTTCTACAGGGGGAGAGACCCAGTACTTC
CASSSTGGETQYF
>TRBD1|TRBJ2-6|.|TRBV7-2|15
TGTGTCAGCAGCCCTGGGACAGCTGGGGCCAACGTCCTGACTTTC
CVSSPGTAGANVLTF
>TRBD1|TRBJ2-7|.|TRBV5-8|16
TGTGCCAGCAGCCCGGAAGTAGGGACAGGGGCCTACGAGCAGTACTTC
CASSPEVGTGAYEQYF
>TRBD1|TRBJ1-6|.|TRBV14|13
TGTGCCAGCAGCCCGACAGGGTTTTCACCCCTCCACTTT
CASSPTGFSPLHF
>.|TRBJ1-5|.|TRBV28|15
TGTGCCAGCAGTTTTCCAGGAGGAGGCAATCAGCCCCAGCATTTT
CASSFPGGGNQPQHF
>TRBD1|TRBJ1-4|.|TRBV7-9|18
TGTGCCAGCAGCTTAGAGGTTGGTGAGGGGGCCCGCAGCGAAAAACTGTTTTTT
CASSLEVGEGARSEKLFF
>.|TRBJ1-4|.|TRBV28|14
TGTGCCAGCAGTTTGGGGCGGAGTAGAGAAAAACTGTTTTTT
CASSLGRSREKLFF
>.|TRBJ1-5|.|TRBV2|12
TGTGCGAGCCGCGGGTCTAATCAGCCCCAGCATTTT
CASRGSNQPQHF
>TRBD1|TRBJ1-6|once|TRBV7-9|18
TGTGCCAGCAGCTTTGGACAGGGGGGAGGCTCCTATAATTCACCCCTCCACTTT
CASSFGQGGGSYNSPLHF
>TRBD1|TRBJ1-3|.|TRBV30|14
TGTGCCTGGAGGGACAGGGGAGGGGGGAACACCATATATTTT
CAWRDRGGGNTIYF
>.|TRBJ1-5|many|TRBV30|15
TGTGCCTGGGCAGACTCAGGGATATCCAATCAGCCCCAGCATTTT
CAWADSGISNQPQHF
>.|TRBJ2-3|.|TRBV5-4|15
TGTGCCAGCCGCCTTGGAGGGGGCAGCGCAGATACGCAGTATTTT
CASRLGGGSADTQYF
>.|TRBJ1-1|.|TRBV6-5|14
TGTGCCAGCAGTTACTCGGGAGTGAACACTGAAGCTTTCTTT
CASSYSGVNTEAFF